This TCR beta chain was identified in a study of blood T cell repertoires in COVID-19. Authors' processing steps: Amplifying reference gene primers gave estimates of nucleated cell counts. Using immunoSEQ multiplex PCR, the repertoire was profiled, and TCRdb retains in-frame clones only, with some absent. Clone size and V and J calls were adopted from that table, with D and trimming inferred from the DNA. The sample consists of tens of thousands of clones, 86% of them appearing once. This CDR3 region has 18 residues. Germline CDR1 and CDR2: MNHEY and SMNVEV (reference sequence). V shed 2 bases and J 2 bases; nucleotides not matched to a gene: 13.

The source material was peripheral blood. The clonotype was recovered from a man between 50 and 59 years old with active COVID-19. J is TRBJ2-3 and V is TRBV27; TRBD2 matches at 7 bases. CDR3 sequence (DNA): TGTGCCAGCAGTTTACGGGCTAGCGGAACTACCTACACAGATACGCAGTATTTT. It translates to CASSLRASGTTYTDTQYF.